This T cell receptor beta chain came from a study of OX40 agonist ivuxolimab in advanced cancers. Study overall: Having had anti-PD-1, anti-PD-L1 or anti-CTLA-4 therapy before was allowed, and 40% to 45% had some.

V lost 5 bases, J lost 5 bases, and 3 bases stayed unmatched. The CDR3 covers 14 residues. The germline V gene encodes CDR1 SGHTA and CDR2 FQGTGA. Using immunoSEQ multiplex PCR, the repertoire was profiled, and TCRdb retains in-frame clones only, with some absent. This sample has 50,000 to 65,000 clones, with approximately 80% found just once. This sequence originates from an adult with an advanced solid tumor such as melanoma, head and neck, liver or kidney cancer. Sequences were derived from CD4+ or CD8+ T cells sorted from blood, sampled in a trial of the OX40 agonist ivuxolimab. V and J are TRBV7-3 and TRBJ2-1, with 10 bases aligning to TRBD2. The CDR3 loop reads CASSPSGSNNEQFF. The CDR3, as DNA: TGTGCCAGCAGCCCTAGCGGGAGTAACAATGAGCAGTTCTTC.